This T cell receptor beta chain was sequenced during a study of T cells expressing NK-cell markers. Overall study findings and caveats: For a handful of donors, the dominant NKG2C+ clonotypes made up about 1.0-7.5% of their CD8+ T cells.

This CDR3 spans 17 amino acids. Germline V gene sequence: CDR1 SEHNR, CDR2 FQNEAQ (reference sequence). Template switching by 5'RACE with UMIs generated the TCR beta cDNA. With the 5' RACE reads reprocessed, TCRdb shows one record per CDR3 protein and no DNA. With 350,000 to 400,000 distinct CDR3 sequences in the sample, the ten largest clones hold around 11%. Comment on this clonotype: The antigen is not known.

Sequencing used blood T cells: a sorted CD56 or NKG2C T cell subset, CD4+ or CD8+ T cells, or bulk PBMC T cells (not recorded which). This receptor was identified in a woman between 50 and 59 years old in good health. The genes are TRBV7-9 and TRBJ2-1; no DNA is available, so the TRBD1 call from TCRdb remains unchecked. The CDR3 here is CASSSEEGQGGYNEQFF. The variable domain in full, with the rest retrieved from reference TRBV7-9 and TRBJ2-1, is DTGVSQNPRHKITKRGQNVTFRCDPISEHNRLYWYRQTLGQGPEFLTYFQNEAQLEKSRLLSDRFSAERPKGSFSTLEIQRTEQGDSAMYLCASSSEEGQGGYNEQFFGPGTRLTVL.